The table lists the clone carrying this TCR beta chain with many counts. Antigen specificity is unknown. This sample is drawn from a study of response to subunit inactivated influenza vaccine. Study-wide results and limits: Authors proposed each seasonal influenza vaccination draws in few new T cells.

CDR3 length: 20 amino acids. Trimming at V came to 5 bases and at J to 0 bases, leaving 16 bases not matched to a gene. TCRdb called the RT-PCR reads again in MiXCR, with one record for every CDR3 protein. The sample carries approximately 480,000 distinct CDR3 sequences, around 9.9% recorded once. The sequencing here drew on PBMCs from blood, taken roughly 48 days after vaccination. The clonotype comes from a man in his fifties who received an inactivated influenza vaccine. This chain links TRBV12-3 or TRBV12-4 with TRBJ2-3; 11 bases align to TRBD2. The CDR3 loop is CASSGLSGGAGTPSTDTQYF. The CDR3, as DNA: TGTGCCAGCAGTGGCCTTAGCGGGGGGGCCGGTACTCCAAGCACAGATACGCAGTATTTT.